This T cell receptor (beta chain) derives from a study of blood T cell repertoires in COVID-19. Overall study context: Collection of acute and convalescent COVID-19 samples took place in the United States, Italy and Spain.

The CDR3 extends over 15 amino acids. V lost 5 bases to trimming and J lost 6 bases; unmatched junction nucleotides: 8. The V gene's germline CDR1 is KGHSH and CDR2 LQKENI. Per the study methods: The authors estimated nucleated cell counts from reference gene primer amplification. Using immunoSEQ multiplex PCR, the repertoire was profiled, and TCRdb retains in-frame clones only, with some absent. Clonal size and the V and J genes are those of that table, whereas D and trimming came from the DNA. This table holds over 200,000 clones, approximately 90% found once. Participants' reported clinical history set cohort assignment.

Sample: PBMCs or T cells enriched from blood (not recorded which). The receptor comes from a man aged 30 to 39 who had recovered from COVID-19. V is TRBV18 and J is TRBJ1-5; 9 nucleotides match TRBD1. CDR3 in amino acids: CASSTTGGPIQPQHF. The CDR3 nucleotides are TGTGCCAGCTCAACGACAGGGGGGCCAATTCAGCCCCAGCATTTT.